Listed below are T cell receptor beta chains from one sample, sequenced in a study of OX40 agonist ivuxolimab in advanced cancers. The assay was immunoSEQ multiplex PCR, and TCRdb's table has in-frame clones only and misses some. The data hold 50,000 or so clones, with around 93% observed a single time. Source: CD4+ or CD8+ T cells sorted from blood, taken in a trial of the OX40 agonist ivuxolimab. All receptors derive from an adult with an advanced solid tumor such as melanoma, head and neck, liver or kidney cancer. The conserved cysteine and the conserved F or W are not part of the CDR3 here. The order of the fields is clone size, V gene, D gene, CDR3 protein. D genes are given only for firm matches. Expanded clones get a size class; other rows say once, few or many, or leave the size out.

.,TRBV4-2,TRBD1,ASRPSDREYEQY
.,TRBV28,TRBD2,ASSSWGLAGEETQY
.,TRBV9,.,ASSPSRRALSSYNEQF
.,TRBV10-3,.,AIRTPSSYEQY
.,TRBV29-1,.,SVPFKVFSDTQY
.,TRBV6-4,TRBD2,ASSDSWVAGGPSNEQF
.,TRBV7-2,TRBD1,ASSLGGQTYEQY
.,TRBV9,.,ASSEGGGDTQY
.,TRBV6-5,.,ASWGLYNEQF
.,TRBV7-9,.,ASSPDRGVSYEQY
once,TRBV11-2,.,ASSLSSGGYEQY
.,TRBV4-2,.,ASSHQQLGVSGANVLT
.,TRBV27,TRBD2,ASGTSGRAYNEQY
.,TRBV4-3,TRBD2,ASSQVAGGPRITDTQY
.,TRBV29-1,.,SVVPSQGGNTGELF
.,TRBV7-9,.,ASSSTQNSYEQY
once,TRBV20-1,.,SAIGGGEQF
.,TRBV28,.,ASSLPDRAETYEQY
.,TRBV28,.,ASSFPWVRSTDTQY
.,TRBV6-5,.,ASSMTYSGNTIY
.,TRBV6-4,.,ASSDSNGKLSYEQY
once,TRBV7-9,.,ASSPSVRGWEQY
.,TRBV25-1,TRBD1,ASSETGQGTNYGYT
once,TRBV7-2,.,ASSLDSGGYYEQY
once,TRBV4-2,.,ASSQDVRSRV
.,TRBV27,.,ASTTVNQGTFDQPQH
.,TRBV7-9,TRBD2,ASSFPIAGDSYEQY
.,TRBV2,TRBD1,ASSHPSGTGSTGANVLT
.,TRBV28,.,ASIIPPDTEAF
.,TRBV18,TRBD2,ASSPFTSGKSYEQY
.,TRBV6-6,TRBD2,ASSYSPSGRYEQY
.,TRBV27,.,ASRPLGSNQPQH
.,TRBV2,TRBD2,ASIPTAGEDEQF
.,TRBV7-9,TRBD1,ASSTGTGGHEQY
.,TRBV28,.,ASSPAWEETQY
.,TRBV7-9,.,ASSLEQPNYGYT
.,TRBV9,.,ASSVVANEQF
.,TRBV7-8,TRBD2,ASSTGRTSGYEQY
once,TRBV10-3,.,AISESKQPVGGMDTEAF
.,TRBV5-6,TRBD1,ASSVGGRGNEKLF
few,TRBV25-1,.,ASSEGGTGTGELF